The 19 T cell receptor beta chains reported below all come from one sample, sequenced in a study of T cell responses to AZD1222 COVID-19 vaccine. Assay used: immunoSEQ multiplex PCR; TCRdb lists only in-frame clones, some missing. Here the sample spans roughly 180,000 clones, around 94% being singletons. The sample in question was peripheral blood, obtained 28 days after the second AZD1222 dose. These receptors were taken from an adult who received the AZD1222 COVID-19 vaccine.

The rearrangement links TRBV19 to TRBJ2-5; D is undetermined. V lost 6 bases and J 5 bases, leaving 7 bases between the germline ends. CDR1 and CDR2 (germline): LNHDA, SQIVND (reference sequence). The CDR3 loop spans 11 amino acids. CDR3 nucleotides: TGTGCCAGTAGCACGTGGGAGACCCAGTACTTC. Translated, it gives CASSTWETQYF.

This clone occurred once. The CDR3 sequence is CASRGTGRMNTEAFF. Here the CDR3 DNA reads TGTGCCAGTAGAGGGACAGGGCGCATGAACACTGAAGCTTTCTTT. V is TRBV19 and J is TRBJ1-1; TRBD1 agrees at 9 bases. This CDR3 has 15 amino acids. J lost 0 bases, V lost 6 bases, and 5 bases had no gene match. Germline assignment: CDR1 LNHDA and CDR2 SQIVND (reference sequence).

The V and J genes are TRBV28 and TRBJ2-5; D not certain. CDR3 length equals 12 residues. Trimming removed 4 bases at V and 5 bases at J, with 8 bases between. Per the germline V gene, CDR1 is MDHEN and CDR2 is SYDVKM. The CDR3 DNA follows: TGTGCCAGCAGTTGGACCGGGGAGACCCAGTACTTC. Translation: CASSWTGETQYF.

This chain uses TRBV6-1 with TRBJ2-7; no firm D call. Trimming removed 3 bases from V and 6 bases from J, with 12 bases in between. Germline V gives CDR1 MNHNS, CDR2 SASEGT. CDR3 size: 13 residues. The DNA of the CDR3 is TGTGCCAGCAGTGAGCCACTGATGGGCGAGCAGTACTTC. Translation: CASSEPLMGEQYF.

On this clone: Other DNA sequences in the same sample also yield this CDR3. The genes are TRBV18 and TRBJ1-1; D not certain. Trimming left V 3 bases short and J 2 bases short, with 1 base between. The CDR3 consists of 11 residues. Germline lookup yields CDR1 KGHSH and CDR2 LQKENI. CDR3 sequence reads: CASSPNTEAFF. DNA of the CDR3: TGTGCCAGCTCACCCAACACTGAAGCTTTCTTT.

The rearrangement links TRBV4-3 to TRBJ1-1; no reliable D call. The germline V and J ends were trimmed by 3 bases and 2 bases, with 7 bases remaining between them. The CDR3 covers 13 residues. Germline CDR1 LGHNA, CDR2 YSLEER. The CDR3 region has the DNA TGCGCCAGCAGCCACGCTACTAACACTGAAGCTTTCTTT. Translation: CASSHATNTEAFF.

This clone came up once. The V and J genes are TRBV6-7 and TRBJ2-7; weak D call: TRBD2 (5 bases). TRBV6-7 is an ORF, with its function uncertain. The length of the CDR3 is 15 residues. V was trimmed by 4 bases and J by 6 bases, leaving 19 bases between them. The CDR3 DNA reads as TGTGCCAGCAGTTTTTCACTTTACAGCGGACGCGAGCAGTACTTC. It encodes CASSFSLYSGREQYF.

This chain's CDR3 is CASSPPLAGAVNEQFF. CDR3 coding DNA: TGTGCCAGCAGCCCCCCTTTAGCGGGAGCTGTTAATGAGCAGTTCTTC. The V gene is TRBV7-9, the J gene TRBJ2-1; 9 bases align to TRBD2. There are 16 residues in the CDR3. Germline lookup yields CDR1 SEHNR and CDR2 FQNEAQ (reference sequence). The V and J ends lost 5 bases and 7 bases, in that order; junction bases with no gene match: 12.

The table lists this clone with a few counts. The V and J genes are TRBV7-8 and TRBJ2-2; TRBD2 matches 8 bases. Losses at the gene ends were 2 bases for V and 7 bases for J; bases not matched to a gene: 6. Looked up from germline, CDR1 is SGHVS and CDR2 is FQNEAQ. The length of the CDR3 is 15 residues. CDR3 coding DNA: TGTGCCAGCAGCTTACTACTAGCGGTTGTCGGGGAGCTGTTTTTT. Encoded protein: CASSLLLAVVGELFF. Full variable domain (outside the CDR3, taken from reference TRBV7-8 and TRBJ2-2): GAGVSQSPRYKVAKRGQDVALRCDPISGHVSLFWYQQALGQGPEFLTYFQNEAQLDKSGLPSDRFFAERPEGSVSTLKIQRTQQEDSAVYLCASSLLLAVVGELFFGEGSRLTVL.

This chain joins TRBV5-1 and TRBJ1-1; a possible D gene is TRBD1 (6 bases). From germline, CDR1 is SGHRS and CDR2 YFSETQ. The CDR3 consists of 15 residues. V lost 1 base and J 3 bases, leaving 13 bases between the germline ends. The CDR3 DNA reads TGCGCCAGCAGCTTGAATCTCAGGGGATACACTGAAGCTTTCTTT. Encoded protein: CASSLNLRGYTEAFF.

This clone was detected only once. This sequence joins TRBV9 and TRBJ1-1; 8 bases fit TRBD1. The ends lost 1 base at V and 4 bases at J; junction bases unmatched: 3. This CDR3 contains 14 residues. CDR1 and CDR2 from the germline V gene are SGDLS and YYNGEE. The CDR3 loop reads CASSVTGGVTEAFF. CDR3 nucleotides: TGTGCCAGCAGCGTAACAGGGGGGGTCACTGAAGCTTTCTTT.

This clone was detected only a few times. The CDR3 here is CASRPGTDYEQYF. The CDR3 DNA reads TGTGCCAGCAGGCCCGGGACAGACTACGAGCAGTACTTC. The V and J genes are TRBV7-6 and TRBJ2-7, with 7 bases lining up with TRBD1. CDR3 length equals 13 residues. Germline V gene lookup returns CDR1 SGHVS and CDR2 FNYEAQ. Trimming took 6 bases from V and 3 from J; bases not matched to a gene: 5. The whole variable domain, remainder taken from reference TRBV7-6 and TRBJ2-7, is GAGVSQSPRYKVTKRGQDVALRCDPISGHVSLYWYRQALGQGPEFLTYFNYEAQQDKSGLPNDRFSAERPEGSISTLTIQRTEQRDSAMYRCASRPGTDYEQYFGPGTRLTVT.

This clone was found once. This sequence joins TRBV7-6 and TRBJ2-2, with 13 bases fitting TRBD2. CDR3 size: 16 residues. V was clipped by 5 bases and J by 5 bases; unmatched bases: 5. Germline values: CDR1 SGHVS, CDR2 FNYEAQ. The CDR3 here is CASSPRTSGGTGELFF. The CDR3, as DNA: TGTGCCAGCAGCCCTCGGACTAGCGGGGGAACCGGGGAGCTGTTTTTT.

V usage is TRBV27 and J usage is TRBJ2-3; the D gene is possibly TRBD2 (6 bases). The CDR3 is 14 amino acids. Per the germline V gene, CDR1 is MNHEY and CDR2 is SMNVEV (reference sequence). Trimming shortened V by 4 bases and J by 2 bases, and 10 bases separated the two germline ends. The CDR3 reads CASSWGLITDTQYF. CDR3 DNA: TGTGCCAGCAGTTGGGGACTGATCACAGATACGCAGTATTTT.

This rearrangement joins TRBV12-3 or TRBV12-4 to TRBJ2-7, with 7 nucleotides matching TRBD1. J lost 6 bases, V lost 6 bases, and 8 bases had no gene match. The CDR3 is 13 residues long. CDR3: CASRLTGVREQYF. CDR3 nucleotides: TGTGCCAGCAGACTTACAGGGGTCCGCGAGCAGTACTTC.

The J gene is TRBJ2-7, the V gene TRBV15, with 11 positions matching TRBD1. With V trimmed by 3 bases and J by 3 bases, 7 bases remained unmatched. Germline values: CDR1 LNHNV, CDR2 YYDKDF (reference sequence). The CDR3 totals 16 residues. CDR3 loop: CATSRARGTGGYEQYF. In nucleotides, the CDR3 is TGTGCCACCAGCAGGGCCCGAGGGACAGGGGGCTACGAGCAGTACTTC.

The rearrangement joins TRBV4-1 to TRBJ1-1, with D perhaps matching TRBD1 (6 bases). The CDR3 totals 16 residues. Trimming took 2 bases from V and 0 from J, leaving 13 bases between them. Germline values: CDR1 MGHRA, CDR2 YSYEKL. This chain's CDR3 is CASSQIYREVNTEAFF. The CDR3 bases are TGCGCCAGCAGCCAAATATACAGGGAGGTGAACACTGAAGCTTTCTTT.

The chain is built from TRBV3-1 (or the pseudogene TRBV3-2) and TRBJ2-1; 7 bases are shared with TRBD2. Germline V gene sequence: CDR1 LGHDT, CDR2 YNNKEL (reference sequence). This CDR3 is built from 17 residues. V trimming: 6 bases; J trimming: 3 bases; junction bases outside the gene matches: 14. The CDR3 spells CASSLLYISGGYNEQFF. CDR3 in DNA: TGTGCCAGCAGTCTATTGTACATTTCGGGGGGCTACAATGAGCAGTTCTTC.

The CDR3 DNA reads as TGCGCCAGCAGGATGGGACAGAGCTCCTACGAGCAGTACTTC. Residues: CASRMGQSSYEQYF. V and J are TRBV5-1 and TRBJ2-7; 7 bases agree with TRBD1. Trimming at V came to 5 bases and at J to 0 bases, leaving 5 bases not matched to a gene. Germline V gene sequence: CDR1 SGHRS, CDR2 YFSETQ. The CDR3 length is 14 residues.